This T cell receptor beta chain was sequenced during a study of graft-versus-host responses after intestinal transplantation. Study-wide context: As for transplant type, recipients had multivisceral, liver-intestinal, or isolated intestinal grafts. General study points: The authors found GvH clones in recipient marrow, some appearing first in ileum or blood. When patients had graft-donor T cell macrochimerism, their allografts held high graft-versus-host to host-versus-graft clonal ratios.

Germline V gene sequence: CDR1 WSHSY, CDR2 SAAADI. The CDR3 totals 15 residues. Trimming pared 2 bases from V and 1 base from J, leaving 11 bases between. Assay used: immunoSEQ multiplex PCR; TCRdb lists only in-frame clones, some missing. The table records over 85,000 clones, about 93% of them present only once. Details on this clone: The target antigen is unknown.

This chain connects TRBV10-2 to TRBJ1-2; D call uncertain. The specimen comprised unstimulated CD8+ T cells sorted from spleen or lymph node cells, sampled before intestinal transplant. The clonotype was recovered from a human donor who received an intestinal transplant. The CDR3 is CASSELAFFNYGYTF. For the CDR3, the DNA is TGCGCCAGCAGTGAGCTGGCCTTTTTTAACTATGGCTACACCTTC.